A single sample gave rise to the 25 T cell receptor beta chains below, sequenced in a study of T-cell reconstitution after alpha-beta-depleted transplantation in children. Researchers prepared the TCRbeta library using unique molecular identifiers, the study reports. Each CDR3 protein gets one entry after TCRdb re-called the PCR reads with MiXCR. The sample contains hundreds of thousands of distinct CDR3 sequences, 20% to 25% of which appear only once. The sequenced sample was PBMCs, mostly from graft donor cells, obtained 360 days after TCRalphabeta/CD19-depleted stem cell transplant. The receptor source for this set is a boy in the first two years of life who had a stem cell transplant for acute myeloid leukemia, so the T cells may come from the graft donor.

This clonotype was seen repeatedly, ten times or more. The CDR3 nucleotides read TGCAGCGTTGAAGATCGGGCCGGACAGCGCCAGTTCTTC. Its protein product is CSVEDRAGQRQFF. V gene TRBV29-1 combines with J gene TRBJ2-1; possible D gene TRBD1, 6 bases. V was clipped by 0 bases and J by 13 bases, with 16 bases between them. The CDR3 runs to 13 residues. CDR1 is SQVTM, CDR2 ANQGSEA, per germline.

This clonotype was seen ten or more times. CDR3 region: CSAKTGTKQFF. CDR3 in DNA: TGCAGTGCTAAAACAGGGACAAAGCAGTTCTTC. The chain is built from TRBV20-1 and TRBJ2-1; D perhaps matches TRBD1 (6 bases). This CDR3 has 11 residues. Germline V CDR1 and CDR2: DFQATT, SNEGSKA (reference sequence). The V gene lost 4 bases and the J gene lost 11 bases, with 12 bases spanning the gap.

This clonotype came up many times. V and J are TRBV20-1 and TRBJ2-5; D gene uncertain. Trimming cost V 3 bases and J 3 bases, with 5 bases left between them. This CDR3 region has 11 residues. The germline V gene has CDR1 DFQATT and CDR2 SNEGSKA (reference sequence). The CDR3 here is CSASPEETQYF. In DNA, the CDR3 is TGCAGTGCTAGCCCTGAAGAGACCCAGTACTTC.

This clonotype was seen only a few times. This chain links TRBV5-1 with TRBJ2-1, with 9 bases identical to TRBD2. This CDR3 is 15 amino acids long. Trimming removed 4 bases from V and 8 bases from J; junction bases left unmatched: 10. Germline V gives CDR1 SGHRS, CDR2 YFSETQ. The CDR3 DNA follows: TGCGCCAGCAGCCCGGGACTAGCCCCCTGGGATGAGCAGTTCTTC. Translated, it gives CASSPGLAPWDEQFF. The whole variable domain, remainder taken from reference TRBV5-1 and TRBJ2-1, is KAGVTQTPRYLIKTRGQQVTLSCSPISGHRSVSWYQQTPGQGLQFLFEYFSETQRNKGNFPGRFSGRQFSNSRSEMNVSTLELGDSALYLCASSPGLAPWDEQFFGPGTRLTVL.

There are a few counts of this clonotype. The chain joins TRBV4-3 to TRBJ1-3; weak D call: TRBD1 (5 bases). Trimming stripped 4 bases from V and 8 bases from J, with 24 bases between. This CDR3 comprises 17 residues. Germline CDR1 and CDR2: LGHNA and YSLEER. This CDR3 is CASSRILSGREEDTIYF. The CDR3 DNA reads as TGCGCCAGCAGCCGCATCCTAAGTGGCAGGGAAGAGGACACCATATATTTT.

This clonotype occurred a few times. The V call is TRBV12-3 or TRBV12-4, the J call TRBJ2-1; 7 nucleotides agree with TRBD1. This CDR3 is 13 amino acids long. The V gene end was trimmed by 8 bases and the J gene end by 5 bases; junction bases not matched to a gene: 6. The CDR3 DNA reads as TGTGCCAGCTTATCCGACAGGGACAATGAGCAGTTCTTC. It codes for CASLSDRDNEQFF.

The CDR3 spells CASSPGASGLYNEQFF. DNA for the CDR3: TGTGCCAGCAGTCCGGGTGCTAGCGGGCTCTACAATGAGCAGTTCTTC. The chain carries TRBV12-3 or TRBV12-4 and TRBJ2-1; 8 bases are shared with TRBD2. This CDR3 contains 16 residues. The J segment lost 3 bases and the V segment lost 5 bases, leaving 9 bases of the junction unmatched.

This clonotype has just a few counts. The chain couples TRBV5-5 to TRBJ2-7; D is perhaps TRBD1 (6 bases). The CDR3 consists of 13 residues. V was shortened by 3 bases and J by 2 bases, with 9 bases between the two germline ends. The V gene's germline CDR1 is SGHKS and CDR2 YYEKEE (reference sequence). The CDR3 DNA sequence: TGTGCCAGCAGCTGGACAGACCCCTACGAGCAGTACTTC. Translating it yields CASSWTDPYEQYF. Full variable domain (missing parts from reference TRBV5-5 and TRBJ2-7): DAGVTQSPTHLIKTRGQQVTLRCSPISGHKSVSWYQQVLGQGPQFIFQYYEKEERGRGNFPDRFSARQFPNYSSELNVNALLLGDSALYLCASSWTDPYEQYFGPGTRLTVT.

Here the CDR3 reads CASSPTQRNTGELFF. The CDR3 bases are TGTGCCAGCAGCCCGACACAACGGAACACCGGGGAGCTGTTTTTT. The gene calls are TRBV7-8 and TRBJ2-2; D uncertain. The CDR3 runs to 15 residues. V lost 5 bases and J lost 1, with 11 bases in between. Per the germline V gene, CDR1 is SGHVS and CDR2 is FQNEAQ.

This chain connects TRBV12-3 or TRBV12-4 to TRBJ2-3, with 7 nucleotides matching TRBD1. V trimming: 4 bases; J trimming: 1 base; junction bases outside the gene matches: 2. This CDR3 region has 14 residues. CDR3 region: CASSWGTGTDTQYF. The DNA for the CDR3 is TGTGCCAGCAGTTGGGGGACAGGCACAGATACGCAGTATTTT.

V is TRBV6-5 and J is TRBJ2-4, with a possible D match to TRBD2 (6 bases). V was pared by 8 bases and J by 2 bases, with 7 bases between. Germline values: CDR1 MNHEY, CDR2 SVGAGI. This CDR3 is built from 12 residues. The CDR3 DNA reads as TGTGCCAGCGGGACTTCCAAAAACATTCAGTACTTC. Protein product: CASGTSKNIQYF.

At least ten counts were recorded for this clonotype. J is TRBJ2-1 and V is TRBV7-2; TRBD2 is a possible D gene (5 bases). The CDR3 is made up of 13 amino acids. V lost 1 base, J lost 8 bases, and 9 bases lay in between. CDR1 is SGHTA and CDR2 is FQGNSA in the germline V gene. The DNA for the CDR3 is TGTGCCAGCAGCTTAGGAGGGTACGATGAGCAGTTCTTC. It translates to CASSLGGYDEQFF.

The table lists this clonotype with a few counts. The chain carries TRBV27 and TRBJ2-3; D assignment may be TRBD1 or TRBD2 (5 bases each). CDR3 length: 15 amino acids. Trimming took off 2 bases at V and 1 base at J, with 10 bases between the two ends. In germline, CDR1 is MNHEY, CDR2 SMNVEV (reference sequence). The CDR3 here is CASSLLGAGTDTQYF. The DNA of the CDR3 is TGTGCCAGCAGTTTACTCGGGGCCGGCACAGATACGCAGTATTTT.

This clonotype has more than one count but fewer than ten. This chain uses TRBV6-5 with TRBJ2-1; D perhaps matches TRBD1 (6 bases). Germline CDR1 and CDR2: MNHEY and SVGAGI. V shed 0 bases and J shed 4 bases, with 10 bases lying between them. The CDR3 loop spans 15 amino acids. CDR3 in amino acids: CASSYSGTYYNEQFF. The CDR3 bases are TGTGCCAGCAGTTACTCCGGGACATATTACAATGAGCAGTTCTTC.

This clonotype was seen only a few times. CDR3 sequence reads: CSARPPPQNIQYF. The CDR3 DNA follows: TGCAGTGCTAGACCCCCACCCCAAAACATTCAGTACTTC. The chain joins TRBV20-1 to TRBJ2-4; D not resolved. Germline assignment: CDR1 DFQATT and CDR2 SNEGSKA (reference sequence). The CDR3 contains 13 residues. Trimming pared 2 bases from V and 5 bases from J, leaving 10 bases between.

The V and J genes are TRBV7-2 and TRBJ2-7; no reliable D call. This CDR3 spans 12 amino acids. Trimming took off 5 bases at V and 10 bases at J, with 15 bases between the two ends. The V gene's germline CDR1 is SGHTA and CDR2 FQGNSA. CDR3 sequence reads: CASSAPLERQYV. In nucleotides, the CDR3 is TGTGCCAGCAGCGCCCCCCTGGAACGACAGTACGTC.

The rearrangement joins TRBV2 to TRBJ1-2, with D unclear. The CDR3 is 14 residues long. V was trimmed by 6 bases and J by 1 base, leaving 12 bases between them. Germline V CDR1 and CDR2: SNHLY, FYNNEI. This CDR3 reads CASRSIGSNYGYTF. CDR3 in DNA: TGTGCCAGCAGATCTATAGGGAGTAACTATGGCTACACCTTC.

This clonotype was counted only a few times. The chain recombines TRBV5-1 with TRBJ1-1; weak D call: TRBD1 (5 bases). The germline V and J ends were trimmed by 2 bases and 5 bases, with 13 bases remaining between them. Germline CDR1 is SGHRS and CDR2 is YFSETQ. This CDR3 spans 14 amino acids. The CDR3 DNA reads TGCGCCAGCAGCTTTGCGGGGACGGGGACTGAAGCTTTCTTT. Protein sequence: CASSFAGTGTEAFF.

V is TRBV12-3 or TRBV12-4 and J is TRBJ2-4; D possibly corresponds to TRBD1 (6 bases). Trimming pared 5 bases from V and 0 bases from J, leaving 11 bases between. The CDR3 has 15 amino acids. The CDR3 sequence is CASSAGQLAKNIQYF. As DNA, the CDR3 is TGTGCCAGCAGTGCAGGACAGCTAGCCAAAAACATTCAGTACTTC.

In its sample, this clonotype was seen a few times. This chain uses TRBV6-1 with TRBJ2-7; D might be TRBD2 (6 bases). V shed 5 bases and J shed 2 bases, with 13 bases lying between them. The germline V gene encodes CDR1 MNHNS and CDR2 SASEGT. The CDR3 runs 14 residues. In DNA, the CDR3 is TGTGCCAGCAGTCCCCGGGGGAGCGCCTACGAGCAGTACGTC. Its translation is CASSPRGSAYEQYV.

This clonotype was seen once. The chain employs TRBV10-3 and TRBJ2-7; possibly TRBD1 for D (6 bases). Germline V lookup: CDR1 ENHRY, CDR2 SYGVKD. This CDR3 spans 13 amino acids. The V and J ends lost 11 bases and 0 bases respectively, with 14 bases between them. The CDR3 here is CAAKGGDSYEQYF. CDR3 in DNA: TGTGCCGCTAAAGGGGGAGACTCCTACGAGCAGTACTTC.

In regard to this clonotype: This may come from a read error, since a much larger clone is one base off. The chain links TRBV18 to TRBJ2-7; perhaps TRBD1 as D (5 bases). The ends were cut back, 4 bases at V and 0 bases at J, with 13 bases in the middle. Germline loops: CDR1 KGHSH, CDR2 LQKENI. This CDR3 region has 15 residues. CDR3 sequence reads: CASSLLLDSSYEQYF. The CDR3 coding sequence is TGTGCCAGCTCACTCCTCCTCGACAGCTCCTACGAGCAGTACTTC.

This clonotype has just a few counts. The CDR3 is CSARGSGGGATSETQYF. In DNA form, the CDR3 reads TGCAGTGCTAGAGGATCGGGCGGGGGGGCGACGAGTGAGACCCAGTACTTC. J is TRBJ2-5 and V is TRBV20-1; 9 nucleotides align to TRBD2. The CDR3 spans 17 residues. Germline CDR1 and CDR2: DFQATT and SNEGSKA (reference sequence). V lost 1 base to trimming and J lost 5 bases; unmatched junction nucleotides: 14.

This chain connects TRBV20-1 to TRBJ1-1, with D unclear. The germline CDR1 and CDR2 sequences are DFQATT and SNEGSKA (reference sequence). The ends were cut back, 0 bases at V and 7 bases at J, with 12 bases in the middle. The CDR3 has 13 residues. The chain's CDR3 is CSARELRLGEAFF. The DNA for the CDR3 is TGCAGTGCTAGAGAATTGAGACTGGGTGAAGCTTTCTTT.

The chain combines TRBV25-1 with TRBJ2-7; TRBD1 aligns across 7 bases. The CDR3 is 15 residues long. Unmatched junction bases numbered 7, after V lost 2 bases and J lost 3 bases. Germline V gene lookup returns CDR1 MGHDK and CDR2 SYGVNS. In nucleotides, the CDR3 is TGTGCCAGCAGTGAACCGGGACAGAGTTGCTACGAGCAGTACGTC. Protein: CASSEPGQSCYEQYV.